These T cell receptor beta chains were read from a single sample in a study of identical twins. TCRdb reprocessed the 5' RACE reads via MiXCR and lists one record per CDR3 protein. Here the sample spans some 240,000 distinct CDR3 sequences, 6.5% to 9.5% being singletons. These same records also appear under a second study, on yellow fever vaccine responses in identical twins.

Sequenced: CD8+ T cells sorted from blood. These receptors came from a woman between 18 and 29 years old in good health. CDR3s include the opening cysteine and the closing phenylalanine or tryptophan. A D gene is named only where the DNA matches it firmly. Only part of the rows carry a size: once, few, many, or a class if the clone is expanded.

TRBV5-1,TRBJ2-7,many,NA,CASSLRAGGDYEQYF,TGCGCCAGCAGCTTGCGGGCAGGGGGGGACTACGAGCAGTACTTC
TRBV4-3,TRBJ2-1,many,NA,CASSQVHGAAYNEQFF,TGCGCCAGCAGCCAAGTTCATGGGGCCGCCTACAATGAGCAGTTCTTC
TRBV7-8,TRBJ2-3,many,TRBD2,CASSQGLAPSTDTQYF,TGTGCCAGCAGCCAGGGACTAGCCCCTAGCACAGATACGCAGTATTTT
TRBV29-1,TRBJ2-1,many,NA,CSVMTDRSYNEQFF,TGCAGCGTCATGACAGATCGCTCCTACAATGAGCAGTTCTTC
TRBV6-4,TRBJ2-2,NA,NA,CASSDRESGELFF,TGTGCCAGCAGTGACCGGGAGAGCGGGGAGCTGTTTTTT
TRBV6-5,TRBJ2-3,NA,NA,CASSYGDSRTDTQYF,TGTGCCAGCAGTTACGGGGACTCCCGAACAGATACGCAGTATTTT
TRBV2,TRBJ2-7,NA,TRBD1,CASSEEGQGGYEQYF,TGTGCCAGCAGTGAAGAGGGACAGGGGGGCTACGAGCAGTACTTC
TRBV11-3,TRBJ2-1,few,TRBD1,CASSPRDSPYNEQFF,TGTGCCAGCAGCCCCCGGGACAGTCCTTACAATGAGCAGTTCTTC
TRBV6-1,TRBJ2-1,few,TRBD2,CATTSVLYNEQFF,TGTGCCACAACTAGCGTTCTCTACAATGAGCAGTTCTTC
TRBV29-1,TRBJ2-2,many,NA,CSVRAHTGELFF,TGCAGCGTTCGTGCCCACACCGGGGAGCTGTTTTTT
TRBV24-1,TRBJ2-7,NA,TRBD1,CATSGTGVTEQYF,TGTGCCACCTCCGGGACAGGGGTCACCGAGCAGTACTTC
TRBV25-1,TRBJ2-4,few,NA,CASSDQGGGAKNIQYF,TGTGCCAGCAGTGATCAAGGAGGGGGAGCCAAAAACATTCAGTACTTC
TRBV27,TRBJ2-7,few,NA,CASSLFGAPRSHEQYF,TGTGCCAGCAGTCTGTTCGGGGCTCCCCGATCTCACGAGCAGTACTTC
TRBV12-3/TRBV12-4,TRBJ2-7,few,NA,CASSSADGAYEQYF,TGTGCCAGCAGTTCGGCTGACGGCGCCTACGAGCAGTACTTC
TRBV11-2,TRBJ2-1,many,TRBD2,CASRELAGVKNEQFF,TGTGCCAGCAGGGAACTAGCGGGAGTCAAAAATGAGCAGTTCTTC
TRBV5-6,TRBJ2-7,few,NA,CASSIRGPRREQYF,TGTGCCAGCAGCATCCGGGGCCCTAGGAGAGAGCAGTACTTC
TRBV20-1,TRBJ2-1,many,NA,CSARDFESLYNEQFF,TGCAGTGCTAGAGATTTTGAGAGCCTGTACAATGAGCAGTTCTTC
TRBV4-3,TRBJ2-2,many,TRBD1,CASSHDRVLANTGELFF,TGCGCCAGCAGTCACGACAGGGTGCTTGCGAACACCGGGGAGCTGTTTTTT
TRBV2,TRBJ2-7,few,NA,CASSAIPSYEQYF,TGTGCCAGCAGTGCCATCCCCTCCTACGAGCAGTACTTC
TRBV29-1,TRBJ2-5,NA,NA,CSVEALGFQETQYF,TGCAGCGTTGAGGCGTTGGGATTTCAAGAGACCCAGTACTTC
TRBV7-8,TRBJ2-7,few,TRBD2,CASSPGLAATYEQYF,TGTGCCAGCAGCCCCGGACTAGCGGCGACCTACGAGCAGTACTTC
TRBV5-1,TRBJ2-1,NA,NA,CASSGETYNEQFF,TGCGCCAGCAGCGGGGAGACCTACAATGAGCAGTTCTTC
TRBV10-3,TRBJ2-1,NA,TRBD2,CAISETSGYNEQFF,TGTGCCATCAGTGAGACTAGCGGTTACAATGAGCAGTTCTTC
TRBV29-1,TRBJ1-2,few,NA,CSVEDRHAGRGGDGYTF,TGCAGCGTTGAAGACAGGCATGCAGGGCGTGGAGGTGATGGCTACACCTTC
TRBV4-3,TRBJ2-7,NA,TRBD2,CASSPGTISYEQYF,TGCGCCAGCAGCCCCGGGACTATATCCTACGAGCAGTACTTC
TRBV28,TRBJ2-7,few,NA,CASRTGTPEQYF,TGTGCCAGCAGGACCGGGACACCTGAGCAGTACTTC
TRBV4-3,TRBJ2-7,NA,NA,CASSQGQTFYEQYF,TGCGCCAGCAGCCAAGGTCAGACTTTCTACGAGCAGTACTTC
TRBV30,TRBJ2-7,few,NA,CAWSVSPNHEQYF,TGTGCCTGGAGTGTATCCCCGAACCACGAGCAGTACTTC
TRBV27,TRBJ1-4,many,TRBD1,CASSPRDRNEKLFF,TGTGCCAGCAGTCCCCGGGACAGGAATGAAAAACTGTTTTTT
TRBV3-1,TRBJ1-2,NA,TRBD1,CASSQDREPPGYGYTF,TGTGCCAGCAGCCAGGACAGGGAACCCCCTGGCTATGGCTACACCTTC
TRBV6-5,TRBJ2-7,few,TRBD2,CASRGGLGQYF,TGTGCCAGCAGGGGGGGGTTGGGGCAGTACTTC
TRBV27,TRBJ2-1,NA,TRBD2,CASSPLGGEEPPSSYNEQFF,TGTGCCAGCAGTCCATTGGGAGGGGAAGAACCCCCATCCTCTTACAATGAGCAGTTCTTC
TRBV6-1,TRBJ1-6,many,NA,CASSEGGEHSPLHF,TGTGCCAGCAGTGAAGGGGGGGAGCATTCACCCCTCCACTTT
TRBV14,TRBJ2-4,NA,TRBD1,CASSQGQALSRAKNIQYF,TGTGCCAGCAGCCAGGGACAGGCGCTGTCCCGAGCCAAAAACATTCAGTACTTC
TRBV25-1,TRBJ2-7,many,NA,CASSEGSSSSYEQYF,TGTGCCAGCAGTGAAGGGTCTTCCAGCTCCTACGAGCAGTACTTC
TRBV7-9,TRBJ1-1,NA,NA,CASSLVEAFF,TGTGCCAGCAGCTTAGTCGAAGCTTTCTTT
TRBV29-1,TRBJ2-7,many,NA,CSVRDNNYEQYF,TGCAGCGTCCGGGACAACAACTACGAGCAGTACTTC
TRBV28,TRBJ2-1,few,TRBD1,CASSYPSVDRGPTRSYNEQFF,TGTGCCAGCAGTTACCCCTCCGTGGACAGGGGACCCACCCGCTCCTACAATGAGCAGTTCTTC
TRBV9,TRBJ2-2,many,TRBD1,CASSVGDSLSQWELFF,TGTGCCAGCAGCGTAGGGGACAGTCTTTCCCAGTGGGAGCTGTTTTTT